These 17 T cell receptor beta chains share one sample of origin, sequenced in a study of cytomegalovirus exposure and HLA in healthy donors. The PCR employed 60 Vbeta primers together with 13 Jbeta primers. The data were produced by immunoSEQ multiplex PCR, yet TCRdb's version contains in-frame clones alone and is incomplete. The sample lists fewer than 250,000 clones, about four fifths occurring once. The specimen was PBMCs. These receptors came from a man aged 18 to 29 in good health and CMV-seronegative.

The rearrangement links TRBV4-2 to TRBJ1-2; the D is unclear. The CDR3 is made up of 14 amino acids. CDR1 and CDR2 (germline): LGHNA, YNFKEQ. The ends were cut back, 1 base at V and 4 bases at J, with 10 bases in the middle. The CDR3 spells CASSQGTGTYGYTF. The DNA for the CDR3 is TGTGCCAGCAGCCAAGGGACGGGAACCTATGGCTACACCTTC.

The chain couples TRBV11-2 to TRBJ1-2; 7 bases line up with TRBD1. This CDR3 is 14 amino acids long. The trim removed 2 bases at V and 8 bases at J, leaving 8 bases unmatched. The germline V gene has CDR1 SGHAT and CDR2 FQNNGV. The CDR3, as DNA: TGTGCCAGCAGCTTACCAACAGGGGTTGGAGGCTACACCTTC. As protein: CASSLPTGVGGYTF.

This clone showed up just once. Relative to the germline gene, one junction end is altered; a read error may explain this. The chain uses TRBV4-1 and TRBJ2-4; D is uncertain. The CDR3 extends over 18 amino acids. Looked up from germline, CDR1 is MGHRA and CDR2 is YSYEKL. The CDR3 sequence is CASNQDIPKIFLGNIQYF. The CDR3, as DNA: TGCGCCAGCAACCAAGATATCCCCAAGATATTCCTAGGAAACATTCAGTACTTC.

This rearrangement joins TRBV13 to TRBJ2-3; TRBD1 agrees at 9 bases. This CDR3 has 16 residues. V lost 3 bases to trimming and J lost 3 bases; unmatched junction nucleotides: 7. CDR1 is PRHDT and CDR2 is FYEKMQ in the germline V gene (reference sequence). The CDR3: CASSFTGGQGTDTQYF. CDR3 nucleotides: TGTGCCAGCAGCTTTACGGGGGGACAGGGAACAGATACGCAGTATTTT.

This chain uses TRBV9 with TRBJ2-3; possible D gene TRBD1, 5 bases. This CDR3 has 18 residues. Germline CDR1 is SGDLS and CDR2 is YYNGEE. Trimming cost V 1 base and J 2 bases, with 20 bases left between them. The CDR3 region is CASSVLRSGKGDTDTQYF. CDR3 nucleotide sequence: TGTGCCAGCAGCGTACTCCGGTCTGGCAAAGGGGACACAGATACGCAGTATTTT.

V is TRBV7-2 and J is TRBJ1-2; D remains unclear. The CDR3 spans 15 residues. With 1 base removed from V and 4 bases from J, the gap between germline ends came to 13 bases. Germline V gives CDR1 SGHTA, CDR2 FQGNSA. Here the CDR3 reads CASSLGSRRGYGYTF. CDR3 nucleotide sequence: TGTGCCAGCAGCTTAGGATCCCGCAGAGGCTATGGCTACACCTTC.

The rearrangement uses TRBV5-4 and TRBJ2-7, with a tentative D call TRBD2 (6 bases). Germline V gives CDR1 SGHNT, CDR2 YYREEE (reference sequence). The V end was cut by 4 bases, the J end by 2 bases, with 19 bases between. The CDR3 spans 16 residues. CDR3 nucleotides: TGTGCCAGCAGCCCGAAGCGGACTAACCCTACCTACGAGCAGTACTTC. It is translated as CASSPKRTNPTYEQYF.

The chain joins TRBV9 to TRBJ2-7; 11 positions match TRBD2. Trimming took 6 bases from V and 1 from J; bases not matched to a gene: 9. The CDR3 is 16 amino acids. Per germline, CDR1 SGDLS and CDR2 YYNGEE. The CDR3: CASTPFSGRDSYEQYF. The CDR3 region has the DNA TGTGCCAGCACTCCCTTTAGCGGGAGGGATTCCTACGAGCAGTACTTC.

The chain recombines TRBV14 with TRBJ2-5; the D gene is possibly TRBD1 (6 bases). The V gene's germline CDR1 is SGHDN and CDR2 FVKESK. The CDR3 is 18 residues long. Trimming shortened V by 0 bases and J by 4 bases, and 21 bases separated the two germline ends. In nucleotides, the CDR3 is TGTGCCAGCAGCCAAGATAGGGGGACGGTCAGCTTATCAGAGACCCAGTACTTC. It encodes CASSQDRGTVSLSETQYF.

The table lists this clone with a count of one. The chain has TRBV29-1 and TRBJ2-2; 9 nucleotides match TRBD1. The CDR3 loop spans 16 amino acids. V gave up 8 bases and J gave up 1 base; unmatched junction bases: 11. Germline lookup yields CDR1 SQVTM and CDR2 ANQGSEA. CDR3 residues: CSPELSGQGNTGELFF. CDR3 in DNA: TGCAGCCCCGAGTTGTCGGGACAGGGGAACACCGGGGAGCTGTTTTTT.

The rearrangement links TRBV19 to TRBJ1-5, with a weak D call TRBD1 (5 bases). The CDR3 is 12 amino acids. V was cut by 7 bases and J by 5 bases, with 9 bases left in between. Germline V gene sequence: CDR1 LNHDA, CDR2 SQIVND (reference sequence). Written as DNA, the CDR3 is TGTGCCAGTACAGGGCAAGATCAGCCCCAGCATTTT. Translating gives CASTGQDQPQHF.

The chain combines TRBV7-2 with TRBJ2-1; 7 positions match TRBD2. With 0 bases clipped from V and 7 bases from J, the junction kept 3 bases outside the gene matches. This CDR3 region has 14 residues. Germline CDR1 is SGHTA and CDR2 is FQGNSA. The CDR3 sequence: CASSLAAAGNEQFF. CDR3 DNA sequence: TGTGCCAGCAGCTTAGCGGCAGCGGGGAATGAGCAGTTCTTC.

This clone was observed once. V is TRBV7-6 and J is TRBJ2-1; 12 nucleotides match TRBD2. With 2 bases clipped from V and 5 bases from J, the junction kept 7 bases outside the gene matches. The CDR3 is 17 residues long. Germline V gives CDR1 SGHVS, CDR2 FNYEAQ. This CDR3 reads CASSLPRASGRDNEQFF. The CDR3 nucleotides are TGTGCCAGCAGCTTACCCCGGGCTAGCGGGAGGGACAATGAGCAGTTCTTC. Full variable domain (remainder filled in from reference TRBV7-6 and TRBJ2-1): GAGVSQSPRYKVTKRGQDVALRCDPISGHVSLYWYRQALGQGPEFLTYFNYEAQQDKSGLPNDRFSAERPEGSISTLTIQRTEQRDSAMYRCASSLPRASGRDNEQFFGPGTRLTVL.

The chain recombines TRBV5-8 with TRBJ2-2; TRBD1 might be the D (5 bases). The CDR3 extends over 18 amino acids. CDR1 is SGHTS and CDR2 is YDEGEE in the germline V gene. V lost 0 bases to trimming and J lost 1 base, with 16 bases between them. CDR3 sequence reads: CASSLEGNWRRNTGELFF. CDR3 DNA: TGTGCCAGCAGCTTGGAGGGGAATTGGCGGCGGAACACCGGGGAGCTGTTTTTT.

The rearrangement joins TRBV4-3 to TRBJ2-1; D perhaps matches TRBD2 (6 bases). V was clipped by 0 bases and J by 7 bases, with 19 bases between them. Germline V lookup: CDR1 LGHNA, CDR2 YSLEER. The CDR3 length is 17 residues. In nucleotides, the CDR3 is TGCGCCAGCAGCCAAGATCTGTTTGGGGGGTTCGGGAATGAGCAGTTCTTC. This gives the protein CASSQDLFGGFGNEQFF.

The chain carries TRBV2 and TRBJ2-2, with TRBD2 matching 7 bases. V shed 2 bases, J shed 2 bases, and the junction held 2 bases outside the gene matches. CDR3 length equals 15 residues. Germline V gene sequence: CDR1 SNHLY, CDR2 FYNNEI. In DNA, the CDR3 is TGTGCCAGCAGTGAACGGGGGGTCAACACCGGGGAGCTGTTTTTT. It is translated as CASSERGVNTGELFF.

The rearrangement links TRBV7-2 to TRBJ2-4, with TRBD1 matching over 9 bases. The CDR3 covers 18 residues. After removal of 5 bases from V and 0 bases from J, the junction contained 11 bases not matched to a gene. CDR1 and CDR2 from the germline V gene are SGHTA and FQGNSA. In DNA, the CDR3 is TGTGCCAGCAGCCTGGAGGGGGGACAGGGAATAGCCAAAAACATTCAGTACTTC. It yields the protein CASSLEGGQGIAKNIQYF.